Presented here are 13 T cell receptor beta chains from one specimen sequenced in a study of blood T cell repertoires in COVID-19. TCRdb keeps only in-frame clones here, not all; method: immunoSEQ multiplex PCR. The table has fewer than 350,000 clones, roughly 88% seen once. The source material was PBMCs or T cells enriched from blood (not recorded which). These receptors were collected from a middle-aged woman with acute COVID-19.

This sequence joins TRBV30 and TRBJ2-1; TRBD1 matches 9 bases. The CDR3 spans 13 residues. Germline V gene sequence: CDR1 GTSNPN, CDR2 SVGIG (reference sequence). V lost 6 bases to trimming and J lost 7 bases; unmatched junction nucleotides: 7. The DNA for the CDR3 is TGTGCCTGCTCCGGGACAGGGTGGAATGAGCAGTTCTTC. It encodes CACSGTGWNEQFF.

This chain uses TRBV2 with TRBJ2-3; 13 nucleotides line up with TRBD2. V gave up 6 bases and J gave up 10 bases; unmatched junction bases: 4. This CDR3 is 13 amino acids long. Per germline, CDR1 SNHLY and CDR2 FYNNEI. The DNA of the CDR3 is TGTGCCAGCAGAGTGACTAGCGGGGGGTCGCAGTATTTT. It yields the protein CASRVTSGGSQYF. Based on the CDR3 plus reference TRBV2 and TRBJ2-3, the full variable domain is EPEVTQTPSHQVTQMGQEVILRCVPISNHLYFYWYRQILGQKVEFLVSFYNNEISEKSEIFDDQFSVERPDGSNFTLKIRSTKLEDSAMYFCASRVTSGGSQYFGPGTRLTVL.

The chain has TRBV30 and TRBJ1-1, with D uncertain. The CDR3 sequence is 12 residues long. Germline V CDR1 and CDR2: GTSNPN, SVGIG (reference sequence). V lost 2 bases to trimming and J lost 4 bases, with 8 bases between them. This chain's CDR3 is CAWSTGSTEAFF. CDR3 DNA: TGTGCCTGGAGTACCGGGAGCACTGAAGCTTTCTTT.

The chain joins TRBV6-2 or TRBV6-3 to TRBJ2-7; the match to TRBD2 covers 9 bases. There are 18 residues in the CDR3. The germline V gene encodes CDR1 MNHEY and CDR2 SVGEGT. The V and J ends lost 2 bases and 5 bases, in that order; junction bases with no gene match: 16. CDR3 amino acids: CASSYLAGGRGDPNEQYF. Here the CDR3 DNA reads TGTGCCAGCAGTTACCTCGCGGGGGGGCGCGGGGACCCCAACGAGCAGTACTTC.

The chain carries TRBV19 and TRBJ2-1; the match to TRBD2 covers 10 bases. The germline CDR1 and CDR2 sequences are LNHDA and SQIVND (reference sequence). The CDR3 sequence is 15 residues long. Trimming cost V 8 bases and J 6 bases; bases outside gene matches: 10. The CDR3 region has the DNA TGTGCCAGTTGTAGAGCGGGAGGGCCGGGCAATGAGCAGTTCTTC. Its translation: CASCRAGGPGNEQFF.

This rearrangement joins TRBV7-3 to TRBJ2-2; 9 bases line up with TRBD1. J was trimmed by 6 bases and V by 5 bases; bases with no gene match: 7. The length of the CDR3 is 15 residues. CDR1 SGHTA and CDR2 FQGTGA come from the germline V gene. The CDR3 region is CASSQGDRVAGELFF. The CDR3 DNA is TGTGCCAGCAGCCAGGGGGACAGGGTCGCCGGGGAGCTGTTTTTT.

V usage is TRBV10-3 and J usage is TRBJ1-6, with 10 bases matching TRBD1. V shed 1 base, J shed 7 bases, and the junction held 1 base outside the gene matches. Germline V lookup: CDR1 ENHRY, CDR2 SYGVKD. CDR3 size: 15 residues. In nucleotides, the CDR3 is TGTGCCATCAGTGAGTTGGACAGGGGGAATTCACCCCTCCACTTT. Its protein product is CAISELDRGNSPLHF.

The chain employs TRBV28 and TRBJ1-5; maybe TRBD1 (6 bases). V gave up 8 bases and J gave up 3 bases, with 20 bases separating them. Germline V lookup: CDR1 MDHEN, CDR2 SYDVKM. The CDR3 loop spans 16 amino acids. The CDR3 reads CASVTGKRFPNQPQHF. The CDR3 nucleotides are TGTGCCAGCGTCACAGGGAAAAGGTTTCCCAATCAGCCCCAGCATTTT.

This clone was recorded a few times. The rearrangement links TRBV3-1 (or the pseudogene TRBV3-2) to TRBJ1-3; D uncertain. V was pared by 1 base and J by 0 bases, with 7 bases between. Germline V gene lookup returns CDR1 LGHDT and CDR2 YNNKEL (reference sequence). CDR3 length equals 15 residues. The CDR3 is CASSQGYSSGNTIYF. In DNA, the CDR3 is TGTGCCAGCAGCCAAGGATACTCCTCTGGAAACACCATATATTTT.

The chain employs TRBV27 and TRBJ2-1; D unclear. The CDR3 is 14 amino acids. V was pared by 6 bases and J by 4 bases, with 13 bases between. CDR1 MNHEY and CDR2 SMNVEV come from the germline V gene (reference sequence). The CDR3 region is CASRPAWAYNEQFF. DNA of the CDR3: TGTGCCAGCAGGCCTGCCTGGGCTTACAATGAGCAGTTCTTC.

V and J are TRBV4-1 and TRBJ2-3, with 8 nucleotides matching TRBD2. With 4 bases clipped from V and 1 base from J, the junction kept 4 bases outside the gene matches. Germline lookup yields CDR1 MGHRA and CDR2 YSYEKL. The CDR3 spans 15 residues. The CDR3 loop is CASSPPTSGTDTQYF. The CDR3 DNA follows: TGCGCCAGCAGCCCTCCGACTAGCGGCACAGATACGCAGTATTTT.

The chain combines TRBV10-2 with TRBJ2-7, with D possibly TRBD2 on 6 matching bases. Germline V gene sequence: CDR1 WSHSY, CDR2 SAAADI. Trimming shortened V by 6 bases and J by 2 bases, and 14 bases separated the two germline ends. The CDR3 covers 14 residues. The CDR3 loop reads CASRDSGGTYEQYF. CDR3 coding DNA: TGCGCCAGCAGAGATAGCGGAGGGACCTACGAGCAGTACTTC.

V is TRBV2 and J is TRBJ2-2, with D tentatively TRBD2 (5 bases). Looked up from germline, CDR1 is SNHLY and CDR2 is FYNNEI. V shed 8 bases and J shed 5 bases, with 15 bases lying between them. The CDR3 sequence is 14 residues long. In nucleotides, the CDR3 is TGTGCCAGCTTCGGGATCTTAGTAACCGGGGAGCTGTTTTTT. Translation: CASFGILVTGELFF.